A single sample gave rise to the 31 T cell receptor beta chains below, sequenced in a study of T cell repertoires in cytomegalovirus infection. TCRdb analysed the reads with MiXCR anew, one entry per CDR3 protein. This table has 200,000 to 250,000 distinct CDR3 sequences, more than 9% appearing once. Sample: PBMCs. Receptor source: a human donor in good health (CMV status not recorded). Some clones in this sample may be carry-over from other donors' samples.

This clonotype has ten or more counts. This chain uses TRBV7-2 with TRBJ1-4; 7 nucleotides agree with TRBD1. V shed 5 bases and J 4 bases; nucleotides not matched to a gene: 13. Per germline, CDR1 SGHTA and CDR2 FQGNSA. The CDR3 sequence is 17 residues long. The CDR3 loop is CASSLNPAGGNNEKLFF. Here the CDR3 DNA reads TGTGCCAGCAGCCTCAACCCCGCAGGGGGGAATAATGAAAAACTGTTTTTT.

This clonotype has a handful of counts. The CDR3 coding sequence is TGTGCCAGCAGCTTAGCCATAATGGATACGCAGTATTTT. This translates into CASSLAIMDTQYF. The chain uses TRBV11-3 and TRBJ2-3; unclear D gene. The V gene lost 1 base and the J gene lost 6 bases, with 8 bases spanning the gap. CDR1 SGHNT and CDR2 YENEEA come from the germline V gene. The CDR3 extends over 13 amino acids.

Many counts were recorded for this clonotype. The chain combines TRBV29-1 with TRBJ2-6, with D unresolved. V gave up 0 bases and J gave up 0 bases, with 6 bases separating them. Germline V gene sequence: CDR1 SQVTM, CDR2 ANQGSEA. The CDR3 totals 15 residues. The CDR3 nucleotides are TGCAGCGTTGAAGAAACCATCTCTGGGGCCAACGTCCTGACTTTC. Protein product: CSVEETISGANVLTF.

Only a few counts were recorded for this clonotype. The CDR3 DNA sequence: TGTGCCAGCAGTTCCCTCACAGGGACGAGGAACACTGAAGCTTTCTTT. Its translation: CASSSLTGTRNTEAFF. This rearrangement joins TRBV28 to TRBJ1-1; D might be TRBD1 (6 bases). Germline assignment: CDR1 MDHEN and CDR2 SYDVKM. V lost 4 bases and J lost 1, with 16 bases in between. The CDR3 covers 16 residues.

This clonotype was seen repeatedly, ten times or more. The chain carries TRBV12-3 or TRBV12-4 and TRBJ2-1; D unresolved. The ends were cut back, 6 bases at V and 7 bases at J, with 19 bases in the middle. This CDR3 has 15 amino acids. This CDR3 reads CASRPLASVLNEQFF. The CDR3 bases are TGTGCCAGCAGGCCCCTTGCCTCGGTTCTAAATGAGCAGTTCTTC.

This clonotype was seen a handful of times. This rearrangement joins TRBV25-1 to TRBJ2-3; 8 bases align to TRBD1. The junction had 4 bases not matched to a gene; V was cut back by 5 bases and J by 0 bases. Germline V lookup: CDR1 MGHDK, CDR2 SYGVNS. This CDR3 has 15 amino acids. The CDR3 region has the DNA TGTGCCAGCAGTCCCAGGACAGGGAGCACAGATACGCAGTATTTT. Translated, it gives CASSPRTGSTDTQYF. Based on the CDR3 plus reference TRBV25-1 and TRBJ2-3, the full variable domain is EADIYQTPRYLVIGTGKKITLECSQTMGHDKMYWYQQDPGMELHLIHYSYGVNSTEKGDLSSESTVSRIRTEHFPLTLESARPSHTSQYLCASSPRTGSTDTQYFGPGTRLTVL.

This clonotype has just a few counts. CDR3 residues: CASSGSRGSNQPQHF. The CDR3 DNA reads TGTGCCAGCAGCGGATCCAGGGGGAGCAATCAGCCCCAGCATTTT. This chain uses TRBV7-2 with TRBJ1-5; 7 bases map to TRBD1. The V gene end was trimmed by 5 bases and the J gene end by 1 base; junction bases not matched to a gene: 5. The CDR3 has 15 residues. Germline CDR1 SGHTA, CDR2 FQGNSA.

This clonotype has a count of ten or more. V usage is TRBV28 and J usage is TRBJ2-7; no firm D call. In germline, CDR1 is MDHEN, CDR2 SYDVKM. This CDR3 spans 13 amino acids. V lost 4 bases and J lost 4, with 11 bases in between. CDR3 nucleotide sequence: TGTGCCAGCAGTTCCCTACTCCATTACGAGCAGTACTTC. This codes for CASSSLLHYEQYF. Full variable domain (outside the CDR3, taken from reference TRBV28 and TRBJ2-7): DVKVTQSSRYLVKRTGEKVFLECVQDMDHENMFWYRQDPGLGLRLIYFSYDVKMKEKGDIPEGYSVSREKKERFSLILESASTNQTSMYLCASSSLLHYEQYFGPGTRLTVT.

Many counts were recorded for this clonotype. V gene TRBV28 combines with J gene TRBJ1-4, with D tentatively TRBD1 (6 bases). The V and J ends lost 4 bases and 2 bases respectively, with 11 bases between them. From germline, CDR1 is MDHEN and CDR2 SYDVKM. The CDR3 runs 15 residues. The CDR3 spells CASSWSGQTNEKLFF. The CDR3 region has the DNA TGTGCCAGCAGTTGGAGCGGACAGACTAATGAAAAACTGTTTTTT.

J is TRBJ2-5 and V is TRBV5-1; 8 bases are shared with TRBD1. V shed 0 bases and J 3 bases; nucleotides not matched to a gene: 7. This CDR3 has 16 residues. CDR1 SGHRS and CDR2 YFSETQ come from the germline V gene. CDR3: CASSLVGTDREETQYF. As DNA, the CDR3 is TGCGCCAGCAGCTTGGTCGGGACGGACAGGGAAGAGACCCAGTACTTC.

This clonotype was observed a few times. The CDR3 region is CASSSDGLAGGETQYF. The CDR3 DNA reads TGTGCCAGCAGCTCCGACGGACTAGCGGGCGGAGAGACCCAGTACTTC. The gene calls are TRBV11-2 and TRBJ2-5, with 11 bases fitting TRBD2. The V gene end was trimmed by 4 bases and the J gene end by 4 bases; junction bases not matched to a gene: 8. Germline CDR1 is SGHAT and CDR2 is FQNNGV. CDR3 length: 16 amino acids. The whole variable domain, filled in from reference TRBV11-2 and TRBJ2-5, reads EAGVAQSPRYKIIEKRQSVAFWCNPISGHATLYWYQQILGQGPKLLIQFQNNGVVDDSQLPKDRFSAERLKGVDSTLKIQPAKLEDSAVYLCASSSDGLAGGETQYFGPGTRLLVL.

This clonotype came up many times. This rearrangement joins TRBV6-2 or TRBV6-3 to TRBJ1-5, with D perhaps TRBD1 (5 bases). Trimming removed 2 bases from V and 6 bases from J, with 11 bases in between. There are 14 residues in the CDR3. Germline values: CDR1 MNHEY, CDR2 SVGEGT. The CDR3 DNA reads as TGTGCCAGCAGTTACGGGGCAGGGACTCAGCCCCAGCATTTT. Residues: CASSYGAGTQPQHF.

The chain recombines TRBV10-3 with TRBJ2-1; a possible D gene is TRBD1 (6 bases). The CDR3 runs 13 residues. Trimming pared 7 bases from V and 15 bases from J, leaving 22 bases between. Germline loops: CDR1 ENHRY, CDR2 SYGVKD. The CDR3 reads CAITELVGTPSFF. The CDR3 DNA reads as TGTGCCATCACCGAACTAGTCGGGACACCGTCGTTCTTC.

This clonotype was detected many times. The CDR3 coding sequence is TGTGCCAGTAGGTCCTCCTTAACAGGAACTGGGGAAAAACTGTTTTTT. Translation gives CASRSSLTGTGEKLFF. The genes are TRBV19 and TRBJ1-4, with D possibly being TRBD1 (5 bases). The V and J ends lost 6 bases and 8 bases respectively, with 22 bases between them. This CDR3 has 16 amino acids. Germline-derived CDR1 and CDR2 are LNHDA and SQIVND (reference sequence). The whole variable domain, filled in from reference TRBV19 and TRBJ1-4, reads DGGITQSPKYLFRKEGQNVTLSCEQNLNHDAMYWYRQDPGQGLRLIYYSQIVNDFQKGDIAEGYSVSREKKESFPLTVTSAQKNPTAFYLCASRSSLTGTGEKLFFGSGTQLSVL.

Only a few counts were recorded for this clonotype. The rearrangement links TRBV28 to TRBJ2-1; 16 nucleotides agree with TRBD2. The trim removed 8 bases at V and 0 bases at J, leaving 10 bases unmatched. The CDR3 totals 19 residues. CDR1 is MDHEN and CDR2 is SYDVKM in the germline V gene. The CDR3 spells CASRKPGLAGGSSYNEQFF. As DNA, the CDR3 is TGTGCCAGCCGTAAGCCGGGACTAGCGGGAGGGAGCTCCTACAATGAGCAGTTCTTC. Full variable domain (rest looked up from reference TRBV28 and TRBJ2-1): DVKVTQSSRYLVKRTGEKVFLECVQDMDHENMFWYRQDPGLGLRLIYFSYDVKMKEKGDIPEGYSVSREKKERFSLILESASTNQTSMYLCASRKPGLAGGSSYNEQFFGPGTRLTVL.

This clonotype occurred many times. This chain joins TRBV7-2 and TRBJ1-5; 7 positions match TRBD1. Germline CDR1 reads SGHTA; CDR2 reads FQGNSA. With 5 bases clipped from V and 0 bases from J, the junction kept 10 bases outside the gene matches. The CDR3 totals 17 residues. The CDR3 loop is CASSEQPTGSSNQPQHF. Written as DNA, the CDR3 is TGTGCCAGCAGCGAGCAACCGACAGGGTCTAGCAATCAGCCCCAGCATTTT.

This clonotype has ten or more counts. The genes are TRBV6-2 or TRBV6-3 and TRBJ2-2; D possibly corresponds to TRBD1 (6 bases). This CDR3 comprises 14 residues. V was cut by 7 bases and J by 1 base, with 10 bases left in between. Per the germline V gene, CDR1 is MNHEY and CDR2 is SVGEGT. CDR3 amino acids: CASTKQGNTGELFF. The CDR3 region has the DNA TGTGCCAGCACCAAACAGGGGAACACCGGGGAGCTGTTTTTT.

This clonotype was counted ten times or more. The chain couples TRBV7-3 to TRBJ2-5, with D possibly matching TRBD2 (5 bases). CDR1 is SGHTA, CDR2 FQGTGA, per germline. The CDR3 totals 13 residues. Deletions cut 5 bases from V and 7 bases from J, with 14 bases between. The CDR3 loop reads CASSATLEGTQYF. DNA for the CDR3: TGTGCCAGCAGCGCGACCCTTGAGGGGACCCAGTACTTC.

This clonotype showed up many times. V gene TRBV11-3 combines with J gene TRBJ2-7, with a weak D call TRBD2 (5 bases). The CDR3 is 13 amino acids. Trimming removed 9 bases at V and 3 bases at J, with 15 bases between. The germline gives CDR1 SGHNT, CDR2 YENEEA. Written as DNA, the CDR3 is TGTGCCAGTAGCGCCTCGTCTCACTACGAGCAGTACTTC. Translation gives CASSASSHYEQYF.

With respect to this clonotype: The junction shows a germline mismatch at one end, possibly a read error. V usage is TRBV19 and J usage is TRBJ2-2, with D perhaps TRBD2 (7 bases). CDR3 length: 16 residues. In germline, CDR1 is LNHDA, CDR2 SQIVND (reference sequence). CDR3 coding DNA: TGTACCAGTAGTATAGGGGGGGCGCGGGGTACCGGGGAGCTGTTTTTT. Protein sequence: CTSSIGGARGTGELFF.

This clonotype was seen a handful of times. CDR3: CASSPGSDAGYTF. In nucleotides, the CDR3 is TGTGCCAGCTCACCGGGCAGTGATGCAGGCTACACCTTC. The V call is TRBV18, the J call TRBJ1-2; D remains unclear. V shed 3 bases and J shed 8 bases, with 13 bases lying between them. CDR1 is KGHSH and CDR2 is LQKENI in the germline V gene. CDR3 size: 13 residues. Using reference TRBV18 and TRBJ1-2 for the parts outside the CDR3, the full variable domain is NAGVMQNPRHLVRRRGQEARLRCSPMKGHSHVYWYRQLPEEGLKFMVYLQKENIIDESGMPKERFSAEFPKEGPSILRIQQVVRGDSAAYFCASSPGSDAGYTFGSGTRLTVV.

This clonotype was recorded a few times. The chain recombines TRBV29-1 with TRBJ2-5; the D gene could be TRBD1 or TRBD2 (5 bases each). The CDR3 runs 15 residues. Per germline, CDR1 SQVTM and CDR2 ANQGSEA. V lost 0 bases, J lost 1 base, and 12 bases lay in between. This CDR3 reads CSVEDARGAQETQYF. The CDR3 DNA follows: TGCAGCGTTGAAGATGCGCGAGGGGCCCAAGAGACCCAGTACTTC.

The rearrangement uses TRBV19 and TRBJ2-1; 7 bases agree with TRBD2. The germline V gene has CDR1 LNHDA and CDR2 SQIVND (reference sequence). Trimming at V came to 3 bases and at J to 6 bases, leaving 5 bases not matched to a gene. The CDR3 consists of 14 residues. CDR3: CASSMGGGFNEQFF. CDR3 coding DNA: TGTGCCAGTAGTATGGGGGGGGGGTTCAATGAGCAGTTCTTC.

The V call is TRBV4-1, the J call TRBJ1-5, with D possibly being TRBD1 (5 bases). With 1 base removed from V and 4 bases from J, the gap between germline ends came to 11 bases. This CDR3 is 15 amino acids long. Germline lookup yields CDR1 MGHRA and CDR2 YSYEKL. The CDR3 loop reads CASSQVGGGNQPQHF. The CDR3 DNA sequence: TGCGCCAGCAGCCAAGTGGGGGGAGGAAATCAGCCCCAGCATTTT.

This clonotype was picked up a small number of times. The CDR3 protein is CAHGAESYEQYF. DNA of the CDR3: TGTGCCCACGGGGCGGAATCCTACGAGCAGTACTTC. The chain combines TRBV6-2 or TRBV6-3 with TRBJ2-7; the D call may be TRBD1 or TRBD2 (5 bases each). CDR3 length: 12 residues. V gave up 11 bases and J gave up 1 base, with 12 bases separating them. Germline V gene lookup returns CDR1 MNHEY and CDR2 SVGEGT.

As concerns this clonotype: Germline is not matched at one junction end, which may reflect a read error. The J gene is TRBJ2-3, the V gene TRBV28; 14 bases align to TRBD2. This CDR3 has 17 residues. CDR1 and CDR2 (germline): MDHEN, SYDVKM. The CDR3 sequence: CAGSAPGLAGGTDTQYF. In DNA, the CDR3 is TGTGCCGGCAGTGCTCCGGGACTAGCGGGAGGCACAGATACGCAGTATTTT.

This clonotype was counted at least ten times. The chain couples TRBV19 to TRBJ2-1, with 11 bases that match TRBD1. This CDR3 comprises 15 residues. V was clipped by 6 bases and J by 4 bases; unmatched bases: 5. Per germline, CDR1 LNHDA and CDR2 SQIVND (reference sequence). The CDR3 protein is CASSPGTGGYNEQFF. CDR3 DNA sequence: TGTGCCAGTAGCCCCGGGACAGGGGGGTACAATGAGCAGTTCTTC. Using reference TRBV19 and TRBJ2-1 for the parts outside the CDR3, the full variable domain is DGGITQSPKYLFRKEGQNVTLSCEQNLNHDAMYWYRQDPGQGLRLIYYSQIVNDFQKGDIAEGYSVSREKKESFPLTVTSAQKNPTAFYLCASSPGTGGYNEQFFGPGTRLTVL.

This clonotype was counted many times. The chain links TRBV6-5 to TRBJ2-5; 8 bases line up with TRBD1. Germline lookup yields CDR1 MNHEY and CDR2 SVGAGI. This CDR3 is built from 15 residues. V shed 5 bases, J shed 2 bases, and the junction held 7 bases outside the gene matches. The CDR3 region has the DNA TGTGCCAGCAGTCAGGGGGCGGCGGATCAAGAGACCCAGTACTTC. This codes for CASSQGAADQETQYF.

V and J are TRBV19 and TRBJ2-3; TRBD2 matches at 10 bases. The germline gives CDR1 LNHDA, CDR2 SQIVND (reference sequence). The CDR3 contains 15 residues. The trim removed 9 bases at V and 8 bases at J, leaving 14 bases unmatched. This CDR3 reads CASSPVRVAGGTQYF. The CDR3 nucleotides read TGTGCCAGCTCCCCCGTAAGGGTAGCGGGAGGTACGCAGTATTTT.

This chain uses TRBV29-1 with TRBJ1-2; maybe TRBD1 (5 bases). Germline assignment: CDR1 SQVTM and CDR2 ANQGSEA. CDR3 length: 17 residues. Trimming removed 2 bases at V and 3 bases at J, with 22 bases between. The CDR3, as DNA: TGCAGCGTTGAATGGGTGGGACGGAGAGTTTCGGACTATGGCTACACCTTC. Its protein product is CSVEWVGRRVSDYGYTF.

About this clonotype itself: A read error may explain this, as a much larger clone is one base away. V gene TRBV6-5 combines with J gene TRBJ2-7; the match to TRBD2 covers 7 bases. The CDR3 sequence is 12 residues long. Germline V gene lookup returns CDR1 MNHEY and CDR2 SVGAGI. Here the CDR3 reads CTSSYVGGPQYF. CDR3 sequence (DNA): TGTACCAGCAGTTATGTGGGAGGGCCACAGTACTTC.